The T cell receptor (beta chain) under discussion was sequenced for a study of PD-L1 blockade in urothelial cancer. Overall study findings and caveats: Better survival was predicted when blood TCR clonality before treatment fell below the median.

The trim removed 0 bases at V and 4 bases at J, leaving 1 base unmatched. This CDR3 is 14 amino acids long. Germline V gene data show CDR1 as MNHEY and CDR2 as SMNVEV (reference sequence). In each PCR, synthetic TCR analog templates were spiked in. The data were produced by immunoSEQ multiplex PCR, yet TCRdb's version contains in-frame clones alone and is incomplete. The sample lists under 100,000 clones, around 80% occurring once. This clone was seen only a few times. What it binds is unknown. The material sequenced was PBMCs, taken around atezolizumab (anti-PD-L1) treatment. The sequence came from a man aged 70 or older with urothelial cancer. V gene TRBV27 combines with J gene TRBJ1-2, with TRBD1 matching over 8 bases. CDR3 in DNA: TGTGCCAGCAGTTTATCAGGACAGGGCTATGGCTACACCTTC. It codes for CASSLSGQGYGYTF.